This TCR beta chain was sequenced in a study of shared clonotypes between healthy human individuals. This clone has just one count. As yet, its antigen is unknown. Notes on the study in general: Tissues were not sampled, only blood, and their repertoires likely differ.

TCRdb's copy holds only in-frame clones and misses some; the assay was immunoSEQ multiplex PCR. This sample yields approximately 2,300,000 clones, of which roughly 90% are seen a single time; roughly 0.34% belongs to the top ten. J gave up 6 bases and V 4 bases, and 1 base lay outside the gene matches. The germline gives CDR1 SNHLY, CDR2 FYNNEI. The CDR3 is 13 amino acids. This receptor was obtained from a man aged 18 to 29 in good health. Some clones in this sample may be carry-over from other donors' samples. The V call is TRBV2, the J call TRBJ1-1, with TRBD1 identical over 11 bases. The sample taken for sequencing was naive CD4+ T cells from PBMCs. Subset of the sample: CD45RA+ positively selected. CDR3 residues: CASSGTGGSEAFF. The CDR3 DNA sequence: TGTGCCAGCAGTGGGACAGGGGGCTCTGAAGCTTTCTTT. Combining the CDR3 with reference TRBV2 and TRBJ1-1 gives the whole variable domain EPEVTQTPSHQVTQMGQEVILRCVPISNHLYFYWYRQILGQKVEFLVSFYNNEISEKSEIFDDQFSVERPDGSNFTLKIRSTKLEDSAMYFCASSGTGGSEAFFGQGTRLTVV.